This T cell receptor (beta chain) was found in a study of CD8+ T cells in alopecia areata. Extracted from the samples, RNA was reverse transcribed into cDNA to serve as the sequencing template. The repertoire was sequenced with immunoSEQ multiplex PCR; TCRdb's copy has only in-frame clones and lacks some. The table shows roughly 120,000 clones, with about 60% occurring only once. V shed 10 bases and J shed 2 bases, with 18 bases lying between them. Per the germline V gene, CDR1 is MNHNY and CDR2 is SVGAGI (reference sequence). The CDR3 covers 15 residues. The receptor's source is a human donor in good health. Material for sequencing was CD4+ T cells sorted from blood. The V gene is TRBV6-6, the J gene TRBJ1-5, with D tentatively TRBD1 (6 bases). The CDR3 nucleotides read TGTGCCACAGGGACATACAAGGGTGGCAATCAGCCCCAGCATTTT. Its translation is CATGTYKGGNQPQHF.